The entry that follows covers one TCR beta chain sequence. Its antigen remains undetermined. It has no much larger one-base neighbor in the sample; base qualities were not kept. The library was made by the immunoSEQ multiplex PCR assay. Drawn from immuneACCESS, this table holds only the in-frame rearrangements with V and J called that TCRdb kept. Clones are partly lost; checked studies trace under half to an unresolved V gene and leave the rest unexplained. A total of 80,000 to 95,000 clones appear in this sample, roughly four fifths of them only once. The top ten constitute roughly 0.82% of the sample. This sample is part of a study of radiotherapy plus CTLA-4 blockade in lung cancer (dated by TCRdb to the late 2010s). Regarding the complete study: Objective responses occurred in roughly 19% of enrolled patients, and around 29% achieved disease control. General study outcomes and caveats: The strongest predictors of response, as reported, were early dynamic changes in blood T cell clones along with a rise in serum interferon-beta after radiation. After treatment with radiotherapy and ipilimumab, TCR clones that originated in tumors expanded in peripheral blood.

The CDR3 numbers 11 residues from cysteine through phenylalanine. The sequence is cut down to CDR3 DNA, 33 bases in frame from base 1. V is cut by 10 bases and J by 5 bases, and the space between the germline ends is 11 bases. CDR1 is given as MDHEN and CDR2 as SYDVKM, both from the germline V gene. The study tested focal radiation therapy combined with CTLA-4 blockade (ipilimumab) in patients with chemo-refractory metastatic non-small-cell lung cancer. The chain was built from TRBV28 and TRBJ1-1; a tentative D call is TRBD1 (5 bases match). Sequencing was performed on peripheral blood, taken from a patient treated with radiotherapy plus ipilimumab. This clonotype originated in a human donor with non-small cell lung cancer who had stable disease on radiotherapy plus ipilimumab. Here is the DNA: TGTGCCACAGGGATGGTAACTGAAGCTTTCTTT. It codes for CATGMVTEAFF.